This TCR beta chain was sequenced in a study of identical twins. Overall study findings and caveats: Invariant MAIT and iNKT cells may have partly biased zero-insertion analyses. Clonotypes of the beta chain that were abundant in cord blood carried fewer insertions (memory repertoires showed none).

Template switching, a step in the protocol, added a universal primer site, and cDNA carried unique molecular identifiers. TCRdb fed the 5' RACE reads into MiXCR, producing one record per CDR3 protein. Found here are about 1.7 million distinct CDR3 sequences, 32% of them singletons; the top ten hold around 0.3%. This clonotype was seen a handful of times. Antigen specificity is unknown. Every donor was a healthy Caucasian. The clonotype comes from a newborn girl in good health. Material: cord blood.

CDR3 DNA: TGCAGTGCTAGTTTAGGGCCCACGAATGAGCAGTTCTTC. It encodes CSASLGPTNEQFF. The chain recombines TRBV20-1 with TRBJ2-1; D ambiguous. V was clipped by 3 bases and J by 7 bases, with 13 bases between them. The germline gives CDR1 DFQATT, CDR2 SNEGSKA (reference sequence). The CDR3 sequence is 13 residues long.